The 6 T cell receptor beta chains listed next were all sequenced from one sample in a study of blood T cells in healthy people across ages. Combining a sample-barcoded 5' primer with a J-beta primer mix, a second PCR ran for roughly 6 to 12 cycles. TCRdb recomputed calls from the 5' RACE reads with MiXCR, one row per CDR3 protein. This table holds roughly 930,000 distinct CDR3 sequences, about 44% found once. The material sequenced was blood. The receptors were gathered from a man aged 25 to 45 in good health.

This clonotype was found a few times. The chain recombines TRBV29-1 with TRBJ2-3; D is uncertain. Trimming pared 3 bases from V and 2 bases from J, leaving 9 bases between. The germline V gene encodes CDR1 SQVTM and CDR2 ANQGSEA. The CDR3 runs to 13 residues. Here the CDR3 reads CSVDLATTDTQYF. The CDR3 bases are TGCAGCGTTGATCTCGCGACCACAGATACGCAGTATTTT.

The chain combines TRBV27 with TRBJ1-1; no reliable D call. There are 15 residues in the CDR3. Between the trimmed V and J ends, which lost 5 bases and 2 bases, there was a span of 15 bases. The germline gives CDR1 MNHEY, CDR2 SMNVEV (reference sequence). CDR3 region: CASSRRERANTEAFF. Here the CDR3 DNA reads TGTGCCAGCAGTCGGAGGGAGAGGGCCAACACTGAAGCTTTCTTT.

This chain connects TRBV29-1 to TRBJ1-2, with a tentative D call TRBD1 (5 bases). The CDR3 contains 14 residues. CDR1 is SQVTM and CDR2 is ANQGSEA in the germline V gene. V was shortened by 7 bases and J by 2 bases, with 17 bases between the two germline ends. CDR3 bases: TGCAGCGCCGGTTTGGGGGGGACCAACTATGGCTACACCTTC. It codes for CSAGLGGTNYGYTF. The whole variable domain, filled in from reference TRBV29-1 and TRBJ1-2, reads SAVISQKPSRDICQRGTSLTIQCQVDSQVTMMFWYRQQPGQSLTLIATANQGSEATYESGFVIDKFPISRPNLTFSTLTVSNMSPEDSSIYLCSAGLGGTNYGYTFGSGTRLTVV.

In regard to this clonotype: This clone may be a read error of a much larger clone one base away. The gene calls are TRBV20-1 and TRBJ1-2; 10 bases line up with TRBD1. The germline CDR1 and CDR2 sequences are DFQATT and SNEGSKA (reference sequence). The CDR3 extends over 15 amino acids. CDR3: CSASGDRGLNYGCTF. The CDR3 DNA reads as TGCAGTGCTAGCGGGGACAGGGGACTTAACTATGGCTGCACCTTC.

In regard to this clonotype: A read error may produce the germline difference seen at one junction end. The chain is built from TRBV7-2 and TRBJ2-1, with 8 positions matching TRBD2. CDR1 SGHTA and CDR2 FQGNSA come from the germline V gene. This CDR3 spans 16 amino acids. The CDR3 here is CVSSSPWDSGDGRQFF. Written as DNA, the CDR3 is TGTGTCAGCAGCTCTCCGTGGGATAGCGGGGACGGCAGGCAGTTCTTC.

In this sample, this clonotype turned up a few times. The V call is TRBV20-1, the J call TRBJ1-2, with D unresolved. The CDR3 covers 14 residues. The V and J ends lost 1 base and 2 bases respectively, with 11 bases between them. CDR1 is DFQATT, CDR2 SNEGSKA, per germline (reference sequence). This CDR3 is CSARVSGRNYGYTF. DNA for the CDR3: TGCAGTGCTAGAGTCAGTGGACGGAACTATGGCTACACCTTC.